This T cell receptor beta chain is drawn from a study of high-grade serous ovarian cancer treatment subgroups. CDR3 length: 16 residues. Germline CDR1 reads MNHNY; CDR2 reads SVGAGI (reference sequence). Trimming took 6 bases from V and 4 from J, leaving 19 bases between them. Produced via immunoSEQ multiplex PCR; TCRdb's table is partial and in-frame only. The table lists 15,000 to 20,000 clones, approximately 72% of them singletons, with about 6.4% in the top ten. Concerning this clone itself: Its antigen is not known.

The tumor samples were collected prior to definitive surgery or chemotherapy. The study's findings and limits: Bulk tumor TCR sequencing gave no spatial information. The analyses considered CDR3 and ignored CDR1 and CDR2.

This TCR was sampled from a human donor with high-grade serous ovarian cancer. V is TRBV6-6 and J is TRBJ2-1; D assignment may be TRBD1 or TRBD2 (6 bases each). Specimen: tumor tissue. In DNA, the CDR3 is TGTGCCAGCAGCCCAGGGGTCGGGAGTAGGTACAATGAGCAGTTCTTC. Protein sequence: CASSPGVGSRYNEQFF.